The next 3 T cell receptor beta chains were all read from a single sample in a study of OX40 agonist ivuxolimab in advanced cancers. This table comes from immunoSEQ multiplex PCR, and its TCRdb copy is limited to in-frame clones, with some not included. This sample has some 95,000 clones, with about 92% found just once. The starting material was CD4+ or CD8+ T cells sorted from blood, obtained in a trial of the OX40 agonist ivuxolimab. These receptors all come from an adult with an advanced solid tumor such as melanoma, head and neck, liver or kidney cancer.

V and J are TRBV9 and TRBJ2-5; 9 bases map to TRBD2. This CDR3 has 16 residues. Unmatched junction bases numbered 11, after V lost 5 bases and J lost 3 bases. Germline V gene data show CDR1 as SGDLS and CDR2 as YYNGEE. The CDR3 bases are TGTGCCAGCAGTATAGGGATAGCGGGGGTGGAAGAGACCCAGTACTTC. This codes for CASSIGIAGVEETQYF.

V is TRBV6-5 and J is TRBJ1-5, with D unresolved. Trimming removed 8 bases at V and 0 bases at J, with 5 bases between. CDR1 and CDR2 from the germline V gene are MNHEY and SVGAGI. The CDR3 length is 12 residues. The CDR3 region is CASQSSNQPQHF. In nucleotides, the CDR3 is TGTGCCAGCCAGAGTAGCAATCAGCCCCAGCATTTT.

The chain carries TRBV19 and TRBJ1-3; perhaps TRBD1 as D (5 bases). CDR1 and CDR2 (germline): LNHDA, SQIVND (reference sequence). Trimming left V 5 bases short and J 0 bases short, with 11 bases between. The CDR3 is 15 residues long. The CDR3 sequence is CASSPTVLSGNTIYF. CDR3 nucleotides: TGTGCCAGTAGTCCGACAGTGCTCTCTGGAAACACCATATATTTT. The complete variable domain, with remaining parts taken from reference TRBV19 and TRBJ1-3, reads DGGITQSPKYLFRKEGQNVTLSCEQNLNHDAMYWYRQDPGQGLRLIYYSQIVNDFQKGDIAEGYSVSREKKESFPLTVTSAQKNPTAFYLCASSPTVLSGNTIYFGEGSWLTVV.